This T cell receptor (beta chain) came from a study of cytomegalovirus exposure and HLA in healthy donors. PCR amplification relied on 60 Vbeta primers (plus 13 Jbeta primers). Repertoires were generated with immunoSEQ multiplex PCR, while TCRdb's copy carries only in-frame clones and drops some. The data hold about 180,000 clones, with 82% observed a single time. Deletions cut 5 bases from V and 3 bases from J, with 14 bases between. CDR1 is SEHNR and CDR2 is FQNEAQ in the germline V gene (reference sequence). This CDR3 contains 15 residues. As concerns this clone: The antigen remains unidentified.

Whole-study findings and limits: Sequencing likely generated an artifact that appeared as a cluster of highly shared sequence variants. Of the V segments, some could not be distinguished, including TRBV6-2 and TRBV6-3, and were excluded. As was reported, the HLA-A and HLA-B alleles of most subjects were accurately predicted from TCR beta sequences. It was only CMV serostatus that was available as immune exposure information.

V usage is TRBV7-9 and J usage is TRBJ2-1; possible D gene TRBD2, 6 bases. The sample consisted of PBMCs. The sequence derives from a man aged 35 to 55 in good health and CMV-seronegative. The CDR3, as DNA: TGTGCCAGCAGCCAAATAGCGGAAAACTACAATGAGCAGTTCTTC. Protein sequence: CASSQIAENYNEQFF. Full variable domain (rest looked up from reference TRBV7-9 and TRBJ2-1): DTGVSQNPRHKITKRGQNVTFRCDPISEHNRLYWYRQTLGQGPEFLTYFQNEAQLEKSRLLSDRFSAERPKGSFSTLEIQRTEQGDSAMYLCASSQIAENYNEQFFGPGTRLTVL.